This T cell receptor (beta chain) was captured by sequencing in a study of T-cell memory formation after mild COVID-19. Overall study: TCR clusters largely stayed donor specific.

CDR3 length: 12 residues. Trimming cost V 6 bases and J 9 bases, with 11 bases left between them. Germline values: CDR1 KGHSH, CDR2 LQKENI. MiXCR, applied by TCRdb to the 5' RACE reads, yields one record per CDR3 protein. Altogether roughly 400,000 distinct CDR3 sequences are present, roughly 15% being singletons, with the ten largest covering under 25%. This TCR derives from a man between 18 and 29 years old who had mild COVID-19 (a few samples of this study predate the infection). Cell type and time point are not known. Sequenced material: PBMCs or a T cell subset sorted from them (not recorded which). This chain links TRBV18 with TRBJ1-4; D is perhaps TRBD1 (5 bases). The CDR3 sequence: CASSPEGKKLFF. In nucleotides, the CDR3 is TGTGCCAGCTCCCCGGAGGGGAAAAAACTGTTTTTT. Complete variable domain (other parts from reference TRBV18 and TRBJ1-4): NAGVMQNPRHLVRRRGQEARLRCSPMKGHSHVYWYRQLPEEGLKFMVYLQKENIIDESGMPKERFSAEFPKEGPSILRIQQVVRGDSAAYFCASSPEGKKLFFGSGTQLSVL.